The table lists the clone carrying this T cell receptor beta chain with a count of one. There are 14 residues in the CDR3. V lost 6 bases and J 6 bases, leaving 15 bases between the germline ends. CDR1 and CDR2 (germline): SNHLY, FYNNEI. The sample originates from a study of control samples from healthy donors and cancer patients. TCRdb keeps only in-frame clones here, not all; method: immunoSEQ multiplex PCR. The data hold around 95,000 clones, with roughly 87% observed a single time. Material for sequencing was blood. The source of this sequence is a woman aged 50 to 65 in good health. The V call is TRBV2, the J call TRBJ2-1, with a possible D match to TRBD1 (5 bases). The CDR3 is CASRPPGRSNEQFF. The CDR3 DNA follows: TGTGCCAGCAGACCCCCAGGGCGGAGCAATGAGCAGTTCTTC.